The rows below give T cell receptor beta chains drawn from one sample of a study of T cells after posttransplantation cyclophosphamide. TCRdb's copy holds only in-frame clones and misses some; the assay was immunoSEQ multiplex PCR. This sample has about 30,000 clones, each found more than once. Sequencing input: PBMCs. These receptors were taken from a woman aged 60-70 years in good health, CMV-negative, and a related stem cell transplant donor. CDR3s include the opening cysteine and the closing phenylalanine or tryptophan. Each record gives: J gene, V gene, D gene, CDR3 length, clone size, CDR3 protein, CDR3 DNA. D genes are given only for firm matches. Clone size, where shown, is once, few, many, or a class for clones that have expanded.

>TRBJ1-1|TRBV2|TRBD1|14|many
CASTRDSTLGEAFF
TGTGCCAGCACTAGGGACAGCACCCTCGGTGAAGCTTTCTTT
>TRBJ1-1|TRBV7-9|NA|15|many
CASSPSGPKNTEAFF
TGTGCCAGCAGCCCCAGCGGTCCTAAGAACACTGAAGCTTTCTTT
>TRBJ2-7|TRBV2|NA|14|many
CASRGVAGPYEQYF
TGTGCCAGCAGAGGGGTAGCCGGTCCCTACGAGCAGTACTTC
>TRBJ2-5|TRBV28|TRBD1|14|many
CASSTRQGQETQYF
TGTGCCAGCAGTACCAGACAGGGTCAAGAGACCCAGTACTTC
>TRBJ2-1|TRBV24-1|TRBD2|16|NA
CATSDLRAGVGNEQFF
TGTGCCACCAGTGATTTAAGGGCGGGGGTTGGCAATGAGCAGTTCTTC
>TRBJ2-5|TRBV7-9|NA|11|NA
CASSKLETQYF
TGTGCCAGCAGCAAACTTGAGACCCAGTACTTC
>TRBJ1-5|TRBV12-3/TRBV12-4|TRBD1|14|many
CASSLLGGGQPQHF
TGTGCCAGCAGCCTTTTAGGAGGGGGCCAGCCCCAGCATTTT
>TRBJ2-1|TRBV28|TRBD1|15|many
CASSFPGTGGYEQFF
TGTGCCAGCAGTTTTCCCGGGACAGGGGGGTATGAGCAGTTCTTC
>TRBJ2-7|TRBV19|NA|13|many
CASSIPGSYEQYF
TGTGCCAGTAGTATCCCAGGCTCCTACGAGCAGTACTTC
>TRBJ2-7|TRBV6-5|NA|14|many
CASSYLTGSLEQYF
TGTGCCAGCAGTTACCTAACAGGGTCGCTCGAGCAGTACTTC
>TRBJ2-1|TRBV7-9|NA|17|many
CASSLLGGKGQGNEQFF
TGTGCCAGCAGCTTATTAGGAGGAAAGGGGCAGGGCAATGAGCAGTTCTTC
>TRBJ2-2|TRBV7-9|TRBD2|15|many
CASSPGLGFGGELFF
TGTGCCAGCAGCCCGGGACTAGGATTTGGCGGGGAGCTGTTTTTT
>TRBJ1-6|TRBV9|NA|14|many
CASSPREGYSPLHF
TGTGCCAGCAGCCCCAGGGAGGGATATTCACCCCTCCACTTT
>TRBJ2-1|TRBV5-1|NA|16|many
CASSLEGAHSYNEQFF
TGCGCCAGCAGCTTGGAGGGCGCCCACTCCTACAATGAGCAGTTCTTC
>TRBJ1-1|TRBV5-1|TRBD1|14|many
CASSLRQGGTEAFF
TGCGCCAGCAGCTTGCGGCAGGGGGGCACTGAAGCTTTCTTT
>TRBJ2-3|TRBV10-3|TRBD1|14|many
CAISEKQGPDTQYF
TGTGCCATCAGTGAGAAACAGGGGCCAGATACGCAGTATTTT
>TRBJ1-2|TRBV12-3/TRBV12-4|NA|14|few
CASSSLLGRNGYTF
TGTGCCAGCAGTTCCCTTTTGGGGCGCAATGGCTACACCTTC
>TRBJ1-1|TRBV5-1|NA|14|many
CASSWGPENTEAFF
TGCGCCAGCAGCTGGGGCCCAGAAAACACTGAAGCTTTCTTT
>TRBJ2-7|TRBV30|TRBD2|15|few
CAWSLRPSGNYEQYF
TGTGCCTGGAGTCTAAGACCTAGCGGGAACTACGAGCAGTACTTC
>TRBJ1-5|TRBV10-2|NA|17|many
CASSELGLGPGNQPQHF
TGCGCCAGCAGTGAGTTGGGCTTGGGCCCGGGCAATCAGCCCCAGCATTTT
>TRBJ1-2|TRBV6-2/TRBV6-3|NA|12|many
CASVTDGYGYTF
TGTGCCAGTGTTACAGACGGCTATGGCTACACCTTC
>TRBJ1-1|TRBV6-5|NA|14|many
CASSYSIRGTEAFF
TGTGCCAGCAGTTACTCGATCAGGGGCACTGAAGCTTTCTTT
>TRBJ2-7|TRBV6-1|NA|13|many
CASNHRDSYEQYF
TGTGCCAGCAACCACAGGGACTCCTACGAGCAGTACTTC
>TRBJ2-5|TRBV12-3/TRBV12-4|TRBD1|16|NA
CASSFPGQGAKETQYF
TGTGCCAGCAGTTTCCCGGGACAGGGGGCGAAAGAGACCCAGTACTTC
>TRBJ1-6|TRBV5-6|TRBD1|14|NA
CASSLTGRQSPLHF
TGTGCCAGCAGCCTGACAGGGAGGCAATCACCCCTCCACTTT
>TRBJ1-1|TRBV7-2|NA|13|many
CASSLVINTEAFF
TGTGCCAGCAGCTTAGTTATAAACACTGAAGCTTTCTTT
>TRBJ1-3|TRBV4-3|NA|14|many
CASSHGTSVGTIYF
TGCGCCAGCAGCCACGGGACATCAGTGGGCACCATATATTTT
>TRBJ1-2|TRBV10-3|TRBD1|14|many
CAISAGTGNYGYTF
TGTGCCATCAGTGCCGGGACAGGGAACTATGGCTACACCTTC
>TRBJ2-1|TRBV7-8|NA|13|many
CASSMNRDSEQFF
TGTGCCAGCAGCATGAACCGGGACTCTGAGCAGTTCTTC
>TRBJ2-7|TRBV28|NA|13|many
CASSLTNGHQQYF
TGTGCCAGCAGCCTAACGAACGGACACCAGCAGTACTTC
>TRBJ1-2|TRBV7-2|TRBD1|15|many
CASSLGTGGTYGYTF
TGTGCCAGCAGCTTAGGGACAGGGGGTACCTATGGCTACACCTTC
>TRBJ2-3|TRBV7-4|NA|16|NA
CASSSLKRLVTDTQYF
TGTGCCAGCAGCTCACTCAAAAGACTAGTCACAGATACGCAGTATTTT
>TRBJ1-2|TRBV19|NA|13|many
CASRQTVYYGYTF
TGTGCCAGCCGCCAGACAGTTTACTATGGCTACACCTTC
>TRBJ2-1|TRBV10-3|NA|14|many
CAIGTTGGYNEQFF
TGTGCCATCGGAACGACTGGCGGCTACAATGAGCAGTTCTTC
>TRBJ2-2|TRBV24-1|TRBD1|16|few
CATSRRDRVATGELFF
TGTGCCACCAGCCGCCGGGACAGGGTTGCCACCGGGGAGCTGTTTTTT
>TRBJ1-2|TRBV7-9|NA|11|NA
CASSSNYGYTF
TGTGCCAGCAGCTCTAACTATGGGTACACCTTC
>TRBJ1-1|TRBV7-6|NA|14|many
CASSPRGSYTEAFF
TGTGCCAGCAGCCCCAGAGGGTCGTACACTGAAGCTTTCTTT
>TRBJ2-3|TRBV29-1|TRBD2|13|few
CSAGGGRTDTQYF
TGCAGCGCCGGGGGGGGCCGGACAGATACGCAGTATTTT
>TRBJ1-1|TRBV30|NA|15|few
CAWSAARGWNTEAFF
TGTGCCTGGAGTGCCGCCCGGGGTTGGAACACTGAAGCTTTCTTT
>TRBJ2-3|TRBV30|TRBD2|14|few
CAWSSGRGTDTQYF
TGTGCCTGGAGTTCAGGGAGGGGCACAGATACGCAGTATTTT
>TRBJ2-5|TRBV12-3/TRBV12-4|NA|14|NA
CASSFTGTQETQYF
TGTGCCAGCAGTTTCACAGGCACCCAAGAGACCCAGTACTTC
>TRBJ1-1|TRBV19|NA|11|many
CASTFGAEAFF
TGTGCCAGTACTTTCGGGGCTGAAGCTTTCTTT
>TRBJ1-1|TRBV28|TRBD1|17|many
CASSFWPSDRAEPEAFF
TGTGCCAGCAGTTTTTGGCCGTCGGACAGGGCCGAGCCCGAAGCTTTCTTT
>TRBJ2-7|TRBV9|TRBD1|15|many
CASSPLGTGDYEQYF
TGTGCCAGCAGCCCCTTGGGGACAGGGGACTACGAGCAGTACTTC
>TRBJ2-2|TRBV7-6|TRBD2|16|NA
CASSSFPGLATGELFF
TGTGCCAGCAGCTCCTTCCCGGGACTAGCAACCGGGGAGCTGTTTTTT
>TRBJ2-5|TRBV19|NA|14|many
CASTLTGRGETQYF
TGTGCCAGTACTCTGACAGGGAGGGGCGAGACCCAGTACTTC
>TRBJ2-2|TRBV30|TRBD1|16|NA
CAWIPLGQGNTGELFF
TGTGCCTGGATCCCGTTAGGACAGGGGAACACCGGGGAGCTGTTTTTT
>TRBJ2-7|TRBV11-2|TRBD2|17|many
CASSLELGTSGYYEQYF
TGTGCCAGCAGCTTAGAACTCGGGACTAGCGGATACTACGAGCAGTACTTC
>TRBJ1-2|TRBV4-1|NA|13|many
CASSQDRGGGYTF
TGCGCCAGCAGCCAAGATCGCGGAGGTGGCTACACCTTC
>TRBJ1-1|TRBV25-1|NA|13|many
CASSQQGNTEAFF
TGTGCCAGCTCCCAACAGGGTAACACTGAAGCTTTCTTT